These 17 T cell receptor beta chains came from one sample sequenced in a study of T cell responses to AZD1222 COVID-19 vaccine. This table comes from immunoSEQ multiplex PCR, and its TCRdb copy is limited to in-frame clones, with some not included. Of more than 140,000 clones in the sample, approximately 88% were seen once. The sample here was peripheral blood, taken on day 0 of AZD1222 vaccination. The receptors come from an adult in good health.

This clone is labeled as medium-sized. This sequence joins TRBV7-6 and TRBJ2-2; 9 nucleotides agree with TRBD2. The germline V gene encodes CDR1 SGHVS and CDR2 FNYEAQ. Losses at the gene ends were 5 bases for V and 4 bases for J; bases not matched to a gene: 11. The CDR3 sequence is 17 residues long. The CDR3 DNA reads as TGTGCCAGCAGCATAGGGGCGGGAGGGCCTGGCACCGGGGAGCTGTTTTTT. Protein sequence: CASSIGAGGPGTGELFF.

The rearrangement links TRBV27 to TRBJ2-7; no firm D call. This CDR3 comprises 14 residues. From germline, CDR1 is MNHEY and CDR2 SMNVEV (reference sequence). V dropped 4 bases and J dropped 2 bases, with 12 bases sitting between them. The CDR3 sequence is CASSSADRPYEQYF. As DNA, the CDR3 is TGTGCCAGCAGTTCCGCCGACCGCCCCTACGAGCAGTACTTC.

J is TRBJ2-1 and V is TRBV21-1; the table's TRBD2 call for D was not verified on the DNA. TRBV21-1 is assigned pseudogene status. The CDR3 has 18 amino acids. CDR3 sequence reads: CASSKGGTSGRACNEQFF. CDR3 nucleotide sequence: TGTGCCAGCAGCAAAGGCGGGACTAGCGGGAGGGCCTGCAATGAGCAGTTCTTC.

This clone was counted a single time. Other DNA sequences of this sample code for an identical CDR3. The genes are TRBV6-5 and TRBJ2-7; D ambiguous. Germline V lookup: CDR1 MNHEY, CDR2 SVGAGI. The CDR3 sequence is 11 residues long. Trimming stripped 5 bases from V and 3 bases from J, with 5 bases between. The CDR3: CASSHSYEQYF. CDR3 DNA: TGTGCCAGCAGTCACAGCTACGAGCAGTACTTC.

The count of this clone is one. The sample contains more than one DNA sequence encoding this CDR3. The genes are TRBV6-5 and TRBJ1-1; possible D gene TRBD1, 5 bases. There are 13 residues in the CDR3. V was shortened by 0 bases and J by 4 bases, with 6 bases between the two germline ends. Germline CDR1 is MNHEY and CDR2 is SVGAGI. The CDR3 spells CASSYSGGTEAFF. DNA of the CDR3: TGTGCCAGCAGTTACTCCGGGGGCACTGAAGCTTTCTTT.

This sequence joins TRBV6-2 or TRBV6-3 and TRBJ1-1, with 12 nucleotides matching TRBD1. CDR3 length: 16 amino acids. V lost 6 bases, J lost 7 bases, and 12 bases stayed unmatched. Germline lookup yields CDR1 MNHEY and CDR2 SVGEGT. DNA of the CDR3: TGTGCCAGCAGCCGAATGTCCGGGACAGGGGGCTATGAAGCTTTCTTT. Translated: CASSRMSGTGGYEAFF.

The chain has TRBV5-1 and TRBJ1-3, with D possibly matching TRBD1 (6 bases). From germline, CDR1 is SGHRS and CDR2 YFSETQ. The CDR3 is 17 amino acids. V lost 0 bases, J lost 0 bases, and 13 bases lay in between. The CDR3 sequence: CASSLAPTGSSGNTIYF. As DNA, the CDR3 is TGCGCCAGCAGCTTGGCCCCGACAGGTAGCTCTGGAAACACCATATATTTT. The full variable domain, completed using reference TRBV5-1 and TRBJ1-3, is KAGVTQTPRYLIKTRGQQVTLSCSPISGHRSVSWYQQTPGQGLQFLFEYFSETQRNKGNFPGRFSGRQFSNSRSEMNVSTLELGDSALYLCASSLAPTGSSGNTIYFGEGSWLTVV.

The J gene is TRBJ1-1, the V gene TRBV5-1; 7 bases fit TRBD1. Germline V CDR1 and CDR2: SGHRS, YFSETQ. The CDR3 covers 15 residues. Trimming cost V 3 bases and J 2 bases; bases outside gene matches: 7. CDR3 coding DNA: TGCGCCAGCAGCTCAACCGGACAGGTAAACACTGAAGCTTTCTTT. Its translation: CASSSTGQVNTEAFF.

The chain employs TRBV30 and TRBJ2-7, with 7 bases aligning to TRBD1. The CDR3 has 14 residues. V shed 2 bases, J shed 4 bases, and the junction held 8 bases outside the gene matches. Germline CDR1 GTSNPN, CDR2 SVGIG (reference sequence). The CDR3 nucleotides read TGTGCCTGGAGTCACGACAGGGAAAGGTACGAGCAGTACTTC. This sequence encodes CAWSHDRERYEQYF. Looking up the rest from reference TRBV30 and TRBJ2-7 gives the full variable domain: SQTIHQWPATLVQPVGSPLSLECTVEGTSNPNLYWYRQAAGRGLQLLFYSVGIGQISSEVPQNLSASRPQDRQFILSSKKLLLSDSGFYLCAWSHDRERYEQYFGPGTRLTVT.

The rearrangement joins TRBV5-4 to TRBJ2-1; no reliable D call. Germline CDR1 reads SGHNT; CDR2 reads YYREEE (reference sequence). The CDR3 contains 12 residues. Trimming took 3 bases from V and 7 from J, leaving 8 bases between them. The CDR3 sequence is CASSWIENEQFF. CDR3 nucleotides: TGTGCCAGCAGCTGGATAGAAAATGAGCAGTTCTTC.

This clone appeared a single time. The J gene is TRBJ2-5, the V gene TRBV30; a possible D gene is TRBD2 (5 bases). V lost 3 bases to trimming and J lost 1 base, with 9 bases between them. Looked up from germline, CDR1 is GTSNPN and CDR2 is SVGIG (reference sequence). The CDR3 is 13 amino acids. CDR3 sequence (DNA): TGTGCCTGGAGGGGAGCGGTCCAAGAGACCCAGTACTTC. Amino acid sequence: CAWRGAVQETQYF. The entire variable domain, with the rest obtained from reference TRBV30 and TRBJ2-5, is as follows: SQTIHQWPATLVQPVGSPLSLECTVEGTSNPNLYWYRQAAGRGLQLLFYSVGIGQISSEVPQNLSASRPQDRQFILSSKKLLLSDSGFYLCAWRGAVQETQYFGPGTRLLVL.

This chain uses TRBV10-3 with TRBJ1-5; D is ambiguous. Trimming took off 4 bases at V and 4 bases at J, with 11 bases between the two ends. Germline CDR1 reads ENHRY; CDR2 reads SYGVKD. The CDR3 totals 14 residues. CDR3 region: CAISALSGNQPQHF. For the CDR3, the DNA is TGTGCCATCAGTGCGTTATCGGGTAATCAGCCCCAGCATTTT.

The chain recombines TRBV28 with TRBJ1-6, with TRBD1 identical over 8 bases. This CDR3 has 16 amino acids. V was clipped by 7 bases and J by 10 bases; unmatched bases: 15. The germline gives CDR1 MDHEN, CDR2 SYDVKM. As DNA, the CDR3 is TGTGCCAGCACGGCGCAGGGGGCGTCTTTTAACTCACCCCTCCACTTT. This codes for CASTAQGASFNSPLHF.

The genes are TRBV14 and TRBJ1-1; D may be TRBD1 (5 bases). Germline V gene sequence: CDR1 SGHDN, CDR2 FVKESK. This CDR3 comprises 15 residues. V was shortened by 1 base and J by 1 base, with 10 bases between the two germline ends. The CDR3 reads CASSQVQGWNTEAFF. The CDR3 DNA reads TGTGCCAGCAGCCAAGTCCAGGGATGGAACACTGAAGCTTTCTTT.

The chain combines TRBV28 with TRBJ2-1; D might be TRBD1 or TRBD2, each matching 5 bases. Per germline, CDR1 MDHEN and CDR2 SYDVKM. V was pared by 10 bases and J by 9 bases, with 13 bases between. There are 11 residues in the CDR3. As DNA, the CDR3 is TGTGCCATCAAGAGGGGTGGTGAGCAGTTCTTC. Protein: CAIKRGGEQFF.

This chain joins TRBV14 and TRBJ1-2; D uncertain. Germline loops: CDR1 SGHDN, CDR2 FVKESK. The CDR3 consists of 15 residues. V was shortened by 4 bases and J by 7 bases, with 19 bases between the two germline ends. The CDR3 coding sequence is TGTGCCAGCAGCCCCCTCTCAGCTGAGGGTCTTGGCTACACCTTC. Amino acid sequence: CASSPLSAEGLGYTF.

The gene calls are TRBV10-3 and TRBJ1-1; no definite D call. Trimming cost V 3 bases and J 0 bases, with 14 bases left between them. CDR1 is ENHRY, CDR2 SYGVKD, per germline. The CDR3 loop spans 16 amino acids. The CDR3, as DNA: TGTGCCATCAGTGAAGTGAACAGCAAACTGAACACTGAAGCTTTCTTT. Its translation is CAISEVNSKLNTEAFF.